Included here is one T cell receptor beta chain sequence, with context. The sample originates from a study of control samples from healthy donors and cancer patients. The protocol was immunoSEQ multiplex PCR, while the TCRdb copy is restricted to in-frame clones and leaves out a portion. Of about 160,000 clones listed, 93% were seen once; the top ten hold roughly 5.7%. With 6 bases removed from V and 4 bases from J, the gap between germline ends came to 12 bases. The CDR3 contains 13 residues. Germline CDR1 is ENHRY and CDR2 is SYGVKD. Sequencing was carried out using blood. This chain links TRBV10-3 with TRBJ1-2; D is perhaps TRBD1 (5 bases). This clonotype originated in a man aged 18 to 35 in good health. The CDR3 DNA sequence: TGTGCCATCAGAAACGGGGACCGCTATGGCTACACCTTC. It encodes CAIRNGDRYGYTF.